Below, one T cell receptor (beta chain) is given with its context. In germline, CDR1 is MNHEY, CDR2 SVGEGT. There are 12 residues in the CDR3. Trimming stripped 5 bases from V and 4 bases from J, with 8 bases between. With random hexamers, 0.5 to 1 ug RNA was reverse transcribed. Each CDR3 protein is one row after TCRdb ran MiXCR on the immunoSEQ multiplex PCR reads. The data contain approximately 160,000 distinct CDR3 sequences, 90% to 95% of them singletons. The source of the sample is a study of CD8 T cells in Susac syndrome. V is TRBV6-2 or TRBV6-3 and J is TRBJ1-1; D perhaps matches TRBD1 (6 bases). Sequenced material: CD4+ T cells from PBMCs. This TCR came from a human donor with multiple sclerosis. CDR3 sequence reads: CASSTGITEAFF. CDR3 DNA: TGTGCCAGCAGTACAGGGATCACTGAAGCTTTCTTT.